This T cell receptor (beta chain) was sequenced during a study of neurological immune-mediated disorders. TCRdb reanalysed the 5' RACE reads using MiXCR and keeps one entry per CDR3 protein. The sample has roughly 76,000 distinct CDR3 sequences, 2.5% to 4% seen once. V gave up 0 bases and J gave up 7 bases, with 19 bases separating them. The CDR3 sequence is 17 residues long. From germline, CDR1 is LNHNV and CDR2 YYDKDF (reference sequence). This clonotype was seen many times. The chain links TRBV15 to TRBJ1-3; tentatively, D is TRBD1 (5 bases). Sequencing input: PBMCs. This TCR derives from a woman aged 45-65 years with multiple sclerosis. The CDR3 coding sequence is TGTGCCACCAGCAGAGATCTGGCCAGTTTTGGGGCTAACACCATATATTTT. Its translation is CATSRDLASFGANTIYF.